These T cell receptor beta chains were read from a single sample in a study of T cell responses to AZD1222 COVID-19 vaccine. Sequenced by immunoSEQ multiplex PCR; TCRdb stores in-frame clones only, minus some. The table records about 180,000 clones, over 90% of them present only once. The sequences come from peripheral blood, collected 28 days after the second AZD1222 dose. The receptors shown here come from an adult who received the AZD1222 COVID-19 vaccine. Each CDR3 is given with its conserved first and last residue. A D gene is named only where the DNA matches it firmly. Size is omitted from some rows. Given values are once, few, many or a class for expanded clones.

j_gene: TRBJ2-1; v_gene: TRBV9; abundance: .; d_gene: .; CDR3nt: TGTGCCAGCAGCGTCCGAGGGTACAGTTGGAATGAGCAGTTCTTC; CDR3aa: CASSVRGYSWNEQFF
j_gene: TRBJ1-4; v_gene: TRBV18; abundance: .; d_gene: TRBD1; CDR3nt: TGTGCCAGCTCACAAAGGGGGCAGGCTGCAACTAATGAAAAACTGTTTTTT; CDR3aa: CASSQRGQAATNEKLFF
j_gene: TRBJ1-1; v_gene: TRBV6-5; abundance: .; d_gene: TRBD1; CDR3nt: TGTGCCAGCAGTCCCCGGGACAGAGGGACCACTGAAGCTTTCTTT; CDR3aa: CASSPRDRGTTEAFF
j_gene: TRBJ2-3; v_gene: TRBV7-2; abundance: .; d_gene: TRBD2; CDR3nt: TGTGCCAGCAGCGTGGGACTAGCCACAGATACGCAGTATTTT; CDR3aa: CASSVGLATDTQYF
j_gene: TRBJ2-2; v_gene: TRBV28; abundance: .; d_gene: TRBD2; CDR3nt: TGTGCCAGCAGTTTAGTCAGCGGGAGGGACACCGGGGAGCTGTTTTTT; CDR3aa: CASSLVSGRDTGELFF
j_gene: TRBJ1-2; v_gene: TRBV2; abundance: once; d_gene: .; CDR3nt: TGTGCCAGCAGTGCCGGTGGAGAAGCTAACTATGGCTACACCTTC; CDR3aa: CASSAGGEANYGYTF
j_gene: TRBJ2-4; v_gene: TRBV3-1/TRBV3-2; abundance: .; d_gene: .; CDR3nt: TGTGCCAGCAGCCAACGGACCCCAAACATTCAGTACTTC; CDR3aa: CASSQRTPNIQYF
j_gene: TRBJ2-1; v_gene: TRBV29-1; abundance: .; d_gene: .; CDR3nt: TGCAGCGTTTTGAACAGGCAGTTGGATGAGCAGTTCTTC; CDR3aa: CSVLNRQLDEQFF
j_gene: TRBJ2-1; v_gene: TRBV30; abundance: once; d_gene: .; CDR3nt: TGTGCCTGGAGTGTAGGGGACCGCTCACCTCGAACTGAGCAGTTCTTC; CDR3aa: CAWSVGDRSPRTEQFF
j_gene: TRBJ1-2; v_gene: TRBV19; abundance: .; d_gene: .; CDR3nt: TGTGCCAGTAGCCCGACCGGGACCGGTCATGGCTACACCTTC; CDR3aa: CASSPTGTGHGYTF
j_gene: TRBJ1-1; v_gene: TRBV18; abundance: .; d_gene: .; CDR3nt: TGTGCCAGCTCACCACCCTCGGTGCGCGGGATGGGGATGGCTTTCTTT; CDR3aa: CASSPPSVRGMGMAFF
j_gene: TRBJ1-6; v_gene: TRBV29-1; abundance: .; d_gene: .; CDR3nt: TGCAGCGTTGGGACAGCCGTTAATTCACCCCTCCACTTT; CDR3aa: CSVGTAVNSPLHF
j_gene: TRBJ1-5; v_gene: TRBV3-1/TRBV3-2; abundance: .; d_gene: .; CDR3nt: TGTGCCAGCAGCCAAGATGGCAATCAGCCCCAGCATTTT; CDR3aa: CASSQDGNQPQHF
j_gene: TRBJ2-5; v_gene: TRBV5-6; abundance: .; d_gene: .; CDR3nt: TGTGCCAGCAGCTTGGATTGGGATCCGGAGACCCAGTACTTC; CDR3aa: CASSLDWDPETQYF
j_gene: TRBJ2-1; v_gene: TRBV5-6; abundance: .; d_gene: TRBD2; CDR3nt: TGTGCCAGCAGACGGACCCCGGGGGGGTTTGAAGGGAAAGACAATGAGCAGTTCTTC; CDR3aa: CASRRTPGGFEGKDNEQFF
j_gene: TRBJ1-5; v_gene: TRBV2; abundance: once; d_gene: .; CDR3nt: TGTGCCAGCGGATTCAGGGTTAAGGAGCCCCAGCATTTT; CDR3aa: CASGFRVKEPQHF
j_gene: TRBJ1-5; v_gene: TRBV7-2; abundance: once; d_gene: .; CDR3nt: TGTGCCAGCAGCCCATCGGGGGCAGGTCAGCCCCAGCATTTT; CDR3aa: CASSPSGAGQPQHF
j_gene: TRBJ1-2; v_gene: TRBV12-3/TRBV12-4; abundance: .; d_gene: .; CDR3nt: TGTGCCAGCTCTCTAGGTGGTGGCTACACCTTC; CDR3aa: CASSLGGGYTF
j_gene: TRBJ2-7; v_gene: TRBV4-1; abundance: .; d_gene: .; CDR3nt: TGCGCCAGCAGCTCGGACACAACCTACGAGCAGTACTTC; CDR3aa: CASSSDTTYEQYF
j_gene: TRBJ1-2; v_gene: TRBV10-1; abundance: .; d_gene: .; CDR3nt: TGCGCCAGCAGTGAGAACGGGAACTATGGCTACACCTTC; CDR3aa: CASSENGNYGYTF
j_gene: TRBJ2-7; v_gene: TRBV6-5; abundance: .; d_gene: TRBD1; CDR3nt: TGTGCCAGCAGCACCCCCGGGACAGGGTTCCACGAGCAGTACTTC; CDR3aa: CASSTPGTGFHEQYF
j_gene: TRBJ2-3; v_gene: TRBV2; abundance: .; d_gene: TRBD2; CDR3nt: TGTGCCAGCCGGACTAGCGGGAGGGTTACAGATACGCAGTATTTT; CDR3aa: CASRTSGRVTDTQYF
j_gene: TRBJ2-3; v_gene: TRBV28; abundance: .; d_gene: TRBD2; CDR3nt: TGTGCCAGCAGTTTATGGGCTAGCGGGTCCACAGATACGCAGTATTTT; CDR3aa: CASSLWASGSTDTQYF
j_gene: TRBJ2-1; v_gene: TRBV9; abundance: .; d_gene: TRBD2; CDR3nt: TGTGCCAGCAGCGCGTGGCCTAGCGGAACCGATGAGCAGTTCTTC; CDR3aa: CASSAWPSGTDEQFF
j_gene: TRBJ2-5; v_gene: TRBV14; abundance: .; d_gene: TRBD1; CDR3nt: TGTGCCAGCAGCCCCCGGGACAGGGGGTACCAAGAGACCCAGTACTTC; CDR3aa: CASSPRDRGYQETQYF
j_gene: TRBJ2-7; v_gene: TRBV2; abundance: .; d_gene: TRBD1; CDR3nt: TGTGCCAGCAGTGAAAAAAGGACAGGGAGGAACGAGCAGTACTTC; CDR3aa: CASSEKRTGRNEQYF
j_gene: TRBJ1-1; v_gene: TRBV30; abundance: .; d_gene: .; CDR3nt: TGTGCCTGGAGGGCGTCAGTGAACACTGAAGCTTTCTTT; CDR3aa: CAWRASVNTEAFF
j_gene: TRBJ1-6; v_gene: TRBV5-1; abundance: .; d_gene: TRBD1; CDR3nt: TGCGCCAGCAGCTACCTGGGACAGGGGTCTAATTCACCCCTCCACTTT; CDR3aa: CASSYLGQGSNSPLHF
j_gene: TRBJ1-4; v_gene: TRBV21-1; abundance: .; d_gene: .; CDR3nt: TGTGCCAGCACCCCTACTATTAATAGGACAGGGGATCAGGTCTCTACTAATGAAAAACTGTTTTTT; CDR3aa: CASTPTINRTGDQVSTNEKLFF
j_gene: TRBJ2-2; v_gene: TRBV30; abundance: once; d_gene: .; CDR3nt: TGTGCCCTGATCGTACAGGGCGGCACCGGGGAGCTGTTTTTT; CDR3aa: CALIVQGGTGELFF
j_gene: TRBJ1-5; v_gene: TRBV19; abundance: .; d_gene: .; CDR3nt: TGTGCCAGTAGTTTAGGAGGGGTGGGGAATCAGCCCCAGCATTTT; CDR3aa: CASSLGGVGNQPQHF
j_gene: TRBJ2-1; v_gene: TRBV4-1; abundance: few; d_gene: .; CDR3nt: TGCGCCAGCAGCCAAGTGGTAATGGGCAATGAGCAGTTCTTC; CDR3aa: CASSQVVMGNEQFF
j_gene: TRBJ1-5; v_gene: TRBV19; abundance: few; d_gene: TRBD1; CDR3nt: TGTGCCAGTAGTACCACAGGGGGCAATCAGCCCCAGCATTTT; CDR3aa: CASSTTGGNQPQHF
j_gene: TRBJ1-6; v_gene: TRBV7-9; abundance: .; d_gene: TRBD1; CDR3nt: TGTGCCAGCAGCAGCCGACAGGGGGCTAATTCACCCCTCCACTTT; CDR3aa: CASSSRQGANSPLHF
j_gene: TRBJ2-6; v_gene: TRBV6-1; abundance: .; d_gene: TRBD1; CDR3nt: TGTGCCAGCAGTGAACTGAGGACAGGGGACTACTCTGGGGCCAACGTCCTGACTTTC; CDR3aa: CASSELRTGDYSGANVLTF
j_gene: TRBJ1-4; v_gene: TRBV18; abundance: .; d_gene: .; CDR3nt: TGTGCCAGCGGAGTTGCAACTAATGAAAAACTGTTTTTT; CDR3aa: CASGVATNEKLFF
j_gene: TRBJ1-2; v_gene: TRBV28; abundance: .; d_gene: .; CDR3nt: TGTGCCAGCAGTTTAGGACGGAACTATGGCTACACCTTC; CDR3aa: CASSLGRNYGYTF
j_gene: TRBJ2-1; v_gene: TRBV9; abundance: .; d_gene: .; CDR3nt: TGTGCCAGCAGCGCCCAAGGGGCGCATACCCTTAGCTCCTACAATGAGCAGTTCTTC; CDR3aa: CASSAQGAHTLSSYNEQFF
j_gene: TRBJ2-7; v_gene: TRBV21-1; abundance: .; d_gene: .; CDR3nt: TGTGCCAGCACCCCTTTGAGCGGGAGCTCCTACGAGCAGTACTTC; CDR3aa: CASTPLSGSSYEQYF
j_gene: TRBJ1-3; v_gene: TRBV28; abundance: once; d_gene: TRBD1; CDR3nt: TGTGCCAGCAGTTTATTTGGGACAGGTCCAAACTCTGGAAACACCATATATTTT; CDR3aa: CASSLFGTGPNSGNTIYF
j_gene: TRBJ1-5; v_gene: TRBV28; abundance: .; d_gene: TRBD1; CDR3nt: TGTGCCAGCAGTAGGCGGACAGGGTCTAATCAGCCCCAGCATTTT; CDR3aa: CASSRRTGSNQPQHF
j_gene: TRBJ1-1; v_gene: TRBV7-9; abundance: .; d_gene: .; CDR3nt: TGTTTAAAGGCGGAAGCCATGAACACTGAAGCTTTCTTT; CDR3aa: CLKAEAMNTEAFF
j_gene: TRBJ1-6; v_gene: TRBV27; abundance: .; d_gene: .; CDR3nt: TGTGCCAGCAGTTTATCGCGGACCGAAAATTCACCCCTCCACTTT; CDR3aa: CASSLSRTENSPLHF
j_gene: TRBJ2-5; v_gene: TRBV18; abundance: .; d_gene: .; CDR3nt: TGTGCCAGCTCAGCCTCTGGGGGCGAAAAGACCCAGTACTTC; CDR3aa: CASSASGGEKTQYF
j_gene: TRBJ1-6; v_gene: TRBV2; abundance: .; d_gene: TRBD1; CDR3nt: TGTGCCAGCAGTGAGGAGGGACAGGGATCACCCCTCCACTTT; CDR3aa: CASSEEGQGSPLHF
j_gene: TRBJ2-3; v_gene: TRBV9; abundance: .; d_gene: TRBD2; CDR3nt: TGTGCCAGCAGCGTAGCGGGGGGGAGCACAGATACGCAGTATTTT; CDR3aa: CASSVAGGSTDTQYF
j_gene: TRBJ2-3; v_gene: TRBV7-3; abundance: .; d_gene: TRBD1; CDR3nt: TGTGCCAGCAGCTTTGAGGGGGCTAGCACAGATACGCAGTATTTT; CDR3aa: CASSFEGASTDTQYF